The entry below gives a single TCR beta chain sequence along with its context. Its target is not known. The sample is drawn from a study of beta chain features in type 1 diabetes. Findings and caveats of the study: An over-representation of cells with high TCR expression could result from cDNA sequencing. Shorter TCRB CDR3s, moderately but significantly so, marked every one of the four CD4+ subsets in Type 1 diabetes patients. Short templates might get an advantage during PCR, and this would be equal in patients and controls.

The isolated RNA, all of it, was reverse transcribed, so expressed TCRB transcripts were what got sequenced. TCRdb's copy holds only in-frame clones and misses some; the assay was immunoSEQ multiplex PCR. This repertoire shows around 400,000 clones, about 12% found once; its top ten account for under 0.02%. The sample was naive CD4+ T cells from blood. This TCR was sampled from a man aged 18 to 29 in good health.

CDR3 loop: CASSQDLNGFSGANVLTF. The CDR3 region has the DNA TGTGCCAGCAGCCAAGATCTAAACGGGTTCTCTGGGGCCAACGTCCTGACTTTC. This chain links TRBV14 with TRBJ2-6; D is ambiguous. The CDR3 contains 18 residues. Per the germline V gene, CDR1 is SGHDN and CDR2 is FVKESK. Deletions cut 0 bases from V and 0 bases from J, with 12 bases between.